This TCR beta chain was observed in a study of T cell repertoires in cytomegalovirus infection (dated 2019 in TCRdb). Regarding the study in general: The peptide stimulations were aimed at well-studied HLA-B-restricted epitopes as well as recently identified HLA-C-restricted CMV epitopes, whose presentation resists viral immunomodulation. Because public TCR beta signatures pointed to carriage of CMV infection together with the matching HLA type, the HLA type of each donor mattered for the analysis. The paper as a whole reports these results and caveats: Carriers of CMV infection plus the relevant HLA type were discriminated by the cumulative frequency of public TCR beta family members in the study cohort and in an independent roughly 340-donor cohort. In the ex vivo response, HLA-C-restricted CMV-specific TCR beta clonotypes were dominant, and in two of eight donors the single most frequent clonotype came from this HLA-C-restricted group.

Sequenced on an Illumina HiSeq 1500. The raw public reads went through TCRdb reprocessing: fastp at Q25, MiXCR clone calling, in-frame beta chains kept. Each CDR3 protein gets just one entry, which takes the most common genes and DNA from the rows behind it. The table for this sample lists 680,000 or so distinct CDR3 sequences; about 33% of them were counted only once. The ten largest clonotypes hold approximately 18% of the sample. V loses 5 bases, J loses 5 bases, and the germline ends lie 13 bases apart. CDR1 SGHRS and CDR2 YFSETQ are derived from the germline V gene. The CDR3, cysteine through phenylalanine, is 14 amino acids long. Just the 42-base CDR3 DNA is kept, in frame starting at base 1. Note on this clonotype: Its cognate antigen has yet to be identified. Base qualities were left out, and no much larger clone turns up one base away.

Per the publication, the treatment or condition label means: in vitro stimulation with specific CMV peptide epitopes to enrich CMV-specific T cells. This TCR derives from a human donor in good health (CMV status not recorded). Some clones in this sample may be carry-over from other donors' samples. The specimen comprised cultured PBMCs, sampled from culture after CMV antigen stimulation. The receptor chain draws on TRBV5-1 and TRBJ1-4, with the identity of the D gene unclear. The DNA is as follows: TGCGCCAGCAGTCCGGAGAGGGCAAATGAAAAACTGTTTTTT. The encoded protein is CASSPERANEKLFF.